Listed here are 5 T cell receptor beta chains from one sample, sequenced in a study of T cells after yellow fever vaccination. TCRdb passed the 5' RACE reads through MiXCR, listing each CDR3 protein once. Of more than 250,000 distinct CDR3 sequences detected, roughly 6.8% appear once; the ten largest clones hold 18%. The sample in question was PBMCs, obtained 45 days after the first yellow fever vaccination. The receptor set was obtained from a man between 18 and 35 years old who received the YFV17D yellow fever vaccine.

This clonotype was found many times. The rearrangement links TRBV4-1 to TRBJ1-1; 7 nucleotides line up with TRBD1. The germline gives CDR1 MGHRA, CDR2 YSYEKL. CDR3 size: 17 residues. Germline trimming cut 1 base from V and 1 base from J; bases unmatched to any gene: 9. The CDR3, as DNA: TGCGCCAGCAGCCAAGGACCGCTCCGACAGGGGAACACTGAAGCTTTCTTT. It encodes CASSQGPLRQGNTEAFF.

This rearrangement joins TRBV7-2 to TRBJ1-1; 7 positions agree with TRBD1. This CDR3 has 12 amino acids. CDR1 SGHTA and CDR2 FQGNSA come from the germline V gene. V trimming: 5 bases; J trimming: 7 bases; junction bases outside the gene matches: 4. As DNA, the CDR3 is TGTGCCAGCAGCCTGACAGGGATTGAAGCTTTCTTT. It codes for CASSLTGIEAFF.

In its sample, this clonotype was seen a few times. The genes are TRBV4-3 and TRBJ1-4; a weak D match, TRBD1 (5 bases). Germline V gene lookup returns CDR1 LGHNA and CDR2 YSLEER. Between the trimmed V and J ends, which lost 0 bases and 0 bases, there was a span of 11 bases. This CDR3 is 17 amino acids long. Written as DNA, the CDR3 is TGCGCCAGCAGCCAAGATTTGGGGCAGTCAACTAATGAAAAACTGTTTTTT. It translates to CASSQDLGQSTNEKLFF.

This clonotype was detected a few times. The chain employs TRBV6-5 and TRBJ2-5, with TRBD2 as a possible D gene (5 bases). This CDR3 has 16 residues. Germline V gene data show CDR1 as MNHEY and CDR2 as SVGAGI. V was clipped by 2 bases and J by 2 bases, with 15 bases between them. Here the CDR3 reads CASSYDYNRGQETQYF. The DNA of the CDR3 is TGTGCCAGCAGTTACGACTATAACCGGGGACAAGAGACCCAGTACTTC.

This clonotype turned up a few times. CDR3: CASSMTNQETQYF. The CDR3 DNA sequence: TGTGCCAGCAGCATGACCAACCAAGAGACCCAGTACTTC. The chain combines TRBV7-2 with TRBJ2-5; D remains unclear. The germline V gene encodes CDR1 SGHTA and CDR2 FQGNSA. The CDR3 sequence is 13 residues long. The ends were cut back, 5 bases at V and 0 bases at J, with 7 bases in the middle.